Listed below are T cell receptor beta chains from one sample, sequenced in a study of response to subunit inactivated influenza vaccine. TCRdb independently ran MiXCR on the RT-PCR reads; one entry per CDR3 protein. The table lists roughly 570,000 distinct CDR3 sequences, around 15% of them singletons. The sample in question was PBMCs from blood, obtained 11 to 12 days after vaccination. These receptors originate from a man between 50 and 59 years old who received an inactivated influenza vaccine. The CDR3 runs from the conserved cysteine through the conserved F or W. A D gene is named only where the DNA matches it firmly. Not every row has a clone size; where given, it reads once, few, many or a size class.

abundance,d_gene,j_gene,v_gene,CDR3aa,CDR3nt
few,TRBD1,TRBJ1-2,TRBV6-2/TRBV6-3,CASSQHWDRPVYGYTF,TGTGCCAGCAGTCAACATTGGGACAGACCCGTCTATGGCTACACCTTC
few,TRBD2,TRBJ2-3,TRBV7-9,CASQRGSSTDTQYF,TGTGCCAGCCAGCGGGGGAGTAGCACAGATACGCAGTATTTT
NA,NA,TRBJ2-1,TRBV7-2,CASSPPGVNYNEQFF,TGTGCCAGCAGCCCGCCCGGGGTCAATTACAATGAGCAGTTCTTC
NA,NA,TRBJ1-1,TRBV12-3/TRBV12-4,CASSLLVGRRKTEAFF,TGTGCCAGCAGTTTACTGGTGGGGCGGAGAAAAACTGAAGCTTTCTTT
many,NA,TRBJ2-1,TRBV7-2,CASSLGLDEQFF,TGTGCCAGCAGCTTGGGACTTGATGAGCAGTTCTTC
NA,NA,TRBJ1-3,TRBV5-1,CASSRDREGGNTIYF,TGCGCCAGCAGCCGCGACCGAGAGGGGGGAAACACCATATATTTT
few,NA,TRBJ1-1,TRBV6-2/TRBV6-3,CASSQGFRGAEAFF,TGTGCCAGCAGTCAGGGCTTTCGTGGGGCTGAAGCTTTCTTT
few,TRBD2,TRBJ2-1,TRBV20-1,CSAGTSASYNEQFF,TGCAGTGCTGGGACTAGCGCGTCCTACAATGAGCAGTTCTTC
few,NA,TRBJ2-2,TRBV11-1,CASSPPRGRTSNTGELFF,TGTGCCAGCAGCCCACCTCGGGGCAGGACCTCGAACACCGGGGAGCTGTTTTTT
NA,NA,TRBJ2-2,TRBV6-2/TRBV6-3,CASWGHGELFF,TGTGCCAGCTGGGGTCACGGGGAGCTGTTTTTT
NA,NA,TRBJ2-1,TRBV11-2,CASSFEQWTSYNEQFF,TGTGCCAGCAGCTTTGAACAGTGGACCTCCTACAATGAGCAGTTCTTC
NA,NA,TRBJ1-6,TRBV5-1,CASSLYSGYNSPLHF,TGCGCCAGCAGCTTGTATTCGGGATATAATTCACCCCTCCACTTT
NA,NA,TRBJ2-1,TRBV20-1,CSARDRVEGLSSYNEQFF,TGCAGTGCTAGAGATCGGGTTGAGGGGCTGAGCTCCTACAATGAGCAGTTCTTC
NA,TRBD1,TRBJ1-2,TRBV10-3,CAISEPYRGSYGYTF,TGTGCCATCAGTGAGCCGTACAGGGGGAGCTATGGCTACACCTTC
NA,TRBD2,TRBJ2-7,TRBV10-1,CSPAGPLRHEQYF,TGCTCACCAGCGGGACCCCTGCGCCACGAGCAGTACTTC
NA,NA,TRBJ1-6,TRBV10-3,CAISEPDIFSPLHF,TGTGCCATCAGTGAGCCCGATATCTTCTCACCCCTCCACTTT
many,TRBD2,TRBJ2-7,TRBV16,CASSQWLAGAGESEQYF,TGTGCCAGCAGCCAATGGCTAGCGGGAGCCGGGGAATCCGAGCAGTACTTC
few,TRBD2,TRBJ2-7,TRBV5-1,CASSLTSGIDEQYF,TGCGCCAGCAGCTTGACTAGCGGGATCGACGAGCAGTACTTC
NA,NA,TRBJ2-7,TRBV6-5,CASSYSQGQGSSYEQYF,TGTGCCAGCAGTTACTCCCAGGGGCAGGGCAGCTCCTACGAGCAGTACTTC
few,NA,TRBJ2-2,TRBV20-1,CSASPPQRANTGELFF,TGCAGTGCTAGTCCTCCGCAGAGAGCGAACACCGGGGAGCTGTTTTTT
NA,NA,TRBJ2-7,TRBV7-2,CASSFTPGSYEQYF,TGTGCCAGCAGCTTTACCCCGGGGAGCTACGAGCAGTACTTC
NA,TRBD2,TRBJ2-1,TRBV12-3/TRBV12-4,CASSLEGLAVDEQFF,TGTGCCAGCAGTTTAGAGGGACTAGCGGTCGATGAGCAGTTCTTC
few,NA,TRBJ2-7,TRBV5-1,CASSGGRSYEQYF,TGCGCCAGCAGCGGGGGGCGCTCCTACGAGCAGTACTTC
many,NA,TRBJ1-1,TRBV6-1,CASSGPGGRKEAFF,TGTGCCAGCAGTGGGCCCGGGGGGCGGAAGGAGGCTTTCTTT
NA,NA,TRBJ2-7,TRBV12-3/TRBV12-4,CASSLDPVGNEQYF,TGTGCCAGCAGTTTAGACCCCGTGGGGAACGAGCAGTACTTC
few,NA,TRBJ2-1,TRBV28,CASSLLVNNEQFF,TGTGCCAGCAGCCTTCTAGTCAACAATGAGCAGTTCTTC
NA,NA,TRBJ2-7,TRBV28,CASYRESYEQYF,TGTGCCAGCTACAGGGAATCCTACGAGCAGTACTTC
NA,NA,TRBJ2-1,TRBV20-1,CSANGAGPTNNEQFF,TGCAGTGCCAACGGGGCCGGTCCCACAAACAATGAGCAGTTCTTC
many,TRBD2,TRBJ2-3,TRBV7-2,CASSTGTSGDTDTQYF,TGTGCCAGCAGCACGGGGACTAGCGGGGACACAGATACGCAGTATTTT
NA,TRBD1,TRBJ1-1,TRBV14,CASSQTGQGAREAFF,TGTGCCAGCAGCCAAACTGGACAGGGGGCTCGTGAAGCTTTCTTT
few,NA,TRBJ1-1,TRBV20-1,CSASKIHTEAFF,TGCAGTGCTAGTAAGATCCACACTGAAGCTTTCTTT
NA,NA,TRBJ1-3,TRBV20-1,CSARRDLPRGNTIYF,TGCAGTGCTAGGCGGGACCTCCCGAGGGGAAACACCATATATTTT
NA,NA,TRBJ2-3,TRBV29-1,CSVEEPDTQYF,TGCAGCGTTGAAGAGCCCGATACGCAGTATTTT
many,TRBD1,TRBJ2-7,TRBV5-1,CASSWDRSYEQYF,TGCGCCAGCAGCTGGGACAGATCCTACGAGCAGTACTTC
NA,NA,TRBJ1-1,TRBV5-1,CASMRTTGMNTEAFF,TGCGCCAGCATGCGGACTACAGGGATGAACACTGAAGCTTTCTTT
few,NA,TRBJ2-1,TRBV6-5,CASSYSGAGEQFF,TGTGCCAGCAGTTACTCGGGGGCCGGTGAGCAGTTCTTC
few,NA,TRBJ1-1,TRBV7-8,CASSLEVGAKAFF,TGTGCCAGCAGCTTAGAGGTTGGGGCGAAAGCTTTCTTT
NA,TRBD2,TRBJ2-1,TRBV7-9,CASRLAGQETQFF,TGTGCCAGCCGACTAGCGGGCCAAGAGACCCAGTTCTTC
NA,NA,TRBJ1-3,TRBV7-2,CASSLSQGGGNTMYF,TGTGCCAGCAGCTTAAGTCAGGGCGGTGGAAACACCATGTATTTT
NA,TRBD1,TRBJ2-3,TRBV12-3/TRBV12-4,CASRTGTANPDTQYF,TGTGCCAGCAGAACCGGGACAGCCAACCCAGATACGCAGTATTTT
NA,NA,TRBJ2-2,TRBV27,CASSLQGGRDGELFF,TGTGCCAGCAGTTTACAGGGGGGCCGTGACGGGGAGCTGTTTTTT
few,NA,TRBJ2-6,TRBV3-1,CASSQEGIASSGANVLTF,TGTGCCAGCAGCCAAGAAGGAATCGCGAGCTCTGGGGCCAACGTCCTGACTTTC
few,NA,TRBJ1-2,TRBV29-1,CSVGLLEGYTF,TGCAGCGTTGGACTCTTGGAGGGCTACACCTTC
NA,NA,TRBJ2-6,TRBV7-2,CASSLIQDSGANVLTF,TGTGCCAGCAGCTTAATCCAGGACTCTGGGGCCAACGTCCTGACTTTC
many,TRBD2,TRBJ2-1,TRBV12-3/TRBV12-4,CASSLGSGGYNEQFF,TGCGCCAGCAGCTTGGGTAGCGGGGGATACAATGAGCAGTTCTTC
NA,NA,TRBJ2-7,TRBV30,CAWSVGTLYEQYF,TGTGCCTGGAGTGTCGGGACATTGTACGAGCAGTACTTC
NA,TRBD2,TRBJ2-3,TRBV11-2,CASSLVGGRAIDTQYF,TGTGCCAGCAGCTTAGTGGGCGGGAGGGCCATAGATACGCAGTATTTT
NA,TRBD2,TRBJ2-7,TRBV6-5,CASSYSGGSSYEQYF,TGTGCCAGCAGTTATAGCGGGGGCTCCTCCTACGAGCAGTACTTC
NA,NA,TRBJ2-1,TRBV5-1,CASSPQGGSYNEQFF,TGCGCCAGCAGCCCACAAGGAGGCTCCTACAATGAGCAGTTCTTC
NA,NA,TRBJ2-7,TRBV20-1,CSARVEQAYEQYF,TGCAGTGCTAGAGTGGAACAGGCCTACGAGCAGTACTTC
many,TRBD2,TRBJ2-2,TRBV5-1,CASSSGLAETGELFF,TGCGCCAGCAGCTCGGGACTAGCGGAAACCGGGGAGCTGTTTTTT
few,TRBD2,TRBJ2-1,TRBV11-2,CASSLLGLDGNEQFF,TGTGCCAGCAGCTTACTGGGACTAGACGGCAATGAGCAGTTCTTC
NA,TRBD1,TRBJ2-4,TRBV28,CASSFLAGGSKNIQYF,TGTGCCAGCAGTTTTCTGGCAGGGGGATCTAAAAACATTCAGTACTTC
NA,TRBD2,TRBJ2-1,TRBV28,CASVRGGRYNEQFF,TGTGCCAGCGTACGGGGGGGCCGCTACAATGAGCAGTTCTTC